The rows below give T cell receptor beta chains drawn from one sample of a study of blood T cell repertoires in COVID-19. Libraries were prepared by immunoSEQ multiplex PCR; TCRdb keeps only in-frame clonotypes and omits some of them. The data show hundreds of thousands of clones, roughly 85% seen once. Sequencing was performed on PBMCs or T cells enriched from blood (not recorded which). Source of these receptors: a woman aged 25 to 39 who had been exposed to COVID-19. CDR3s include the opening cysteine and the closing phenylalanine or tryptophan. The order of the fields is D gene, clone size, J gene, CDR3 length, V gene, CDR3 DNA, CDR3 protein. The D gene is left open where the match is weak. Not every row has a clone size; where given, it reads once, few, many or a size class.

d_gene: NA; abundance: NA; j_gene: TRBJ2-3; len: 13; v_gene: TRBV7-8; CDR3nt: TGTGCCAGCACCCAGCCCCCGGGGGATACGCAGTATTTT; CDR3aa: CASTQPPGDTQYF
d_gene: TRBD1; abundance: NA; j_gene: TRBJ1-6; len: 15; v_gene: TRBV18; CDR3nt: TGTGCCAGCTCACCATGGGACAGACAAAATTCACCCCTCCACTTT; CDR3aa: CASSPWDRQNSPLHF
d_gene: TRBD2; abundance: NA; j_gene: TRBJ2-1; len: 15; v_gene: TRBV9; CDR3nt: TGTGCCAGCAGCGTAGGGGGACTAGTCTACAATGAGCAGTTCTTC; CDR3aa: CASSVGGLVYNEQFF
d_gene: NA; abundance: NA; j_gene: TRBJ1-1; len: 13; v_gene: TRBV14; CDR3nt: TGTGCCAGCAGTCTCATGACAGACACTGAAGCTTTCTTT; CDR3aa: CASSLMTDTEAFF
d_gene: NA; abundance: NA; j_gene: TRBJ2-7; len: 12; v_gene: TRBV19; CDR3nt: TGTGCCAGTAGTATGGGAGACTACGAGCAGTACTTC; CDR3aa: CASSMGDYEQYF
d_gene: NA; abundance: NA; j_gene: TRBJ1-4; len: 14; v_gene: TRBV7-2; CDR3nt: TGTGCCAGCAGCTTGACAGTAGTTAATGAAAAACTGTTTTTT; CDR3aa: CASSLTVVNEKLFF
d_gene: NA; abundance: few; j_gene: TRBJ2-5; len: 13; v_gene: TRBV5-1; CDR3nt: TGCGCCAGCAGCACGGGATACCAAGAGACCCAGTACTTC; CDR3aa: CASSTGYQETQYF
d_gene: TRBD1; abundance: NA; j_gene: TRBJ1-1; len: 15; v_gene: TRBV3-1/TRBV3-2; CDR3nt: TGTGCCAGCAGCCAAGATGACAGGGCTGGGACTGAAGCTTTCTTT; CDR3aa: CASSQDDRAGTEAFF
d_gene: TRBD2; abundance: NA; j_gene: TRBJ2-1; len: 18; v_gene: TRBV2; CDR3nt: TGTGCCAGAAGAGGGGCGTCGACTAGCGGGAGGACAAACAATGAGCAGTTCTTC; CDR3aa: CARRGASTSGRTNNEQFF
d_gene: NA; abundance: NA; j_gene: TRBJ2-5; len: 16; v_gene: TRBV4-1; CDR3nt: TGCGCCAGCAGCCAAGAAGGGGCAGGGCAGGGAGAGACCCAGTACTTC; CDR3aa: CASSQEGAGQGETQYF
d_gene: NA; abundance: NA; j_gene: TRBJ2-3; len: 14; v_gene: TRBV6-4; CDR3nt: TGTGCCAGCAGTGCCGATGCTAGTCCAGATACGCAGTATTTT; CDR3aa: CASSADASPDTQYF
d_gene: NA; abundance: NA; j_gene: TRBJ1-5; len: 14; v_gene: TRBV3-1/TRBV3-2; CDR3nt: TGTGCCAGCAGCGCCGGGAATAGCAATCAGCCCCAGCATTTT; CDR3aa: CASSAGNSNQPQHF
d_gene: TRBD1; abundance: NA; j_gene: TRBJ1-1; len: 13; v_gene: TRBV2; CDR3nt: TGTGCCAGCATATTAGGTCCCGGGACAGGACTGTTCTTT; CDR3aa: CASILGPGTGLFF
d_gene: TRBD2; abundance: NA; j_gene: TRBJ2-7; len: 14; v_gene: TRBV2; CDR3nt: TGTGCCATCCTGACTAGCGGGACTCACTACGAGCAGTACTTC; CDR3aa: CAILTSGTHYEQYF
d_gene: NA; abundance: NA; j_gene: TRBJ2-1; len: 16; v_gene: TRBV7-3; CDR3nt: TGTGCCAGCAGCTTAACCGGGGGAAGTAATGGCAATGAGCAGTTCTTC; CDR3aa: CASSLTGGSNGNEQFF
d_gene: NA; abundance: NA; j_gene: TRBJ2-2; len: 15; v_gene: TRBV30; CDR3nt: TGTGCCTGGACAACCGGGTCCCCGAGGGCCGGGGAGCTGTTTTTT; CDR3aa: CAWTTGSPRAGELFF
d_gene: TRBD2; abundance: NA; j_gene: TRBJ2-1; len: 17; v_gene: TRBV13; CDR3nt: TGTGCCAGCAGCTTAGTTGGGACTAGCGGGAGGGGGTATGAGCAGTTCTTC; CDR3aa: CASSLVGTSGRGYEQFF
d_gene: NA; abundance: NA; j_gene: TRBJ1-1; len: 14; v_gene: TRBV19; CDR3nt: TGTGCCAGTAGTAGAGCAAACAGGAACACTGAAGCTTTCTTT; CDR3aa: CASSRANRNTEAFF
d_gene: TRBD2; abundance: NA; j_gene: TRBJ2-7; len: 17; v_gene: TRBV27; CDR3nt: TGTGCCAGCATGCTTAATAGCGGGACCCACGGCTCCTACGAGCAGTACTTC; CDR3aa: CASMLNSGTHGSYEQYF
d_gene: NA; abundance: NA; j_gene: TRBJ1-5; len: 15; v_gene: TRBV5-1; CDR3nt: TGCGCCAGCAGCCTGGACGGTGATAGCAATCAGCCCCAGCATTTT; CDR3aa: CASSLDGDSNQPQHF
d_gene: TRBD1; abundance: NA; j_gene: TRBJ2-7; len: 14; v_gene: TRBV2; CDR3nt: TGTGCCAGCGGGCGGGACAGGGAAACGTACGAGCAGTACTTC; CDR3aa: CASGRDRETYEQYF
d_gene: NA; abundance: NA; j_gene: TRBJ1-5; len: 16; v_gene: TRBV28; CDR3nt: TGTGCCAGCAGTTCCGGGACACCATATAGCAATCAGCCCCAGCATTTT; CDR3aa: CASSSGTPYSNQPQHF